Here is one T cell receptor beta chain with its context. There is no known antigen for this receptor. Nothing much larger sits one base from this clone, and base qualities are not available. This sample stems from a study of control samples from healthy donors and cancer patients (dated by TCRdb to about 2020). The library was obtained by the immunoSEQ multiplex PCR assay. This immuneACCESS table, as held by TCRdb, lists in-frame sequences with V and J called but not all clones. Of the missing ones, under half trace to an unresolved V gene in checked studies; the others have no known cause. The sample table shows 25,000 to 30,000 clones, and around nine tenths are seen once. 1.5% to 2% of the sample comes from the top ten. For CDR1 and CDR2, the germline V gene lists MGHDK and SYGVNS. V gives up 0 bases and J gives up 7 bases, and the segment between their germline ends measures 9 bases. Spanning cysteine to phenylalanine, the CDR3 consists of 13 amino acids. Only the CDR3 DNA stays, 39 bases, in frame from base 1.

This sequence was found in a woman aged 40 to 50 with lung cancer. This chain joins TRBV25-1 to TRBJ1-2, with no confidently assigned D gene. The sample was PBMCs. The nucleotides are TGTGCCAGCAGTGAATATTCGGCGGGTGGCTACACCTTC. Translated, it reads CASSEYSAGGYTF.